This T cell receptor beta chain was profiled in a study of blood T cell repertoires in COVID-19. Sequencing was performed with immunoSEQ multiplex PCR; in TCRdb, only in-frame clones are kept and a portion is missing. This sample has about 400,000 clones; around 90% occur once, and the top ten carry 2% to 2.5%. The length of the CDR3 is 14 residues. Germline V gives CDR1 KGHSH, CDR2 LQKENI. Trimming took 5 bases from V and 2 from J, leaving 12 bases between them. The chain combines TRBV18 with TRBJ1-1, with D perhaps TRBD1 (5 bases). Sequencing was carried out using PBMCs or T cells enriched from blood (not recorded which). The TCR comes from a woman aged 40 to 50 with acute COVID-19. As DNA, the CDR3 is TGTGCCAGCTCAGAGACAGAAGCCAACACTGAAGCTTTCTTT. Translating gives CASSETEANTEAFF.